Shown below are 21 T cell receptor beta chains from a single sample sequenced in a study of blood T cells in healthy people across ages. Together with a sample-barcoded 5' primer, a J-beta primer mix was included in a second PCR lasting about 7 to 12 cycles. TCRdb redid the calling of the 5' RACE reads with MiXCR, one entry per CDR3 protein. The repertoire has hundreds of thousands of distinct CDR3 sequences, around 28% of them found once; the top ten carry roughly 17%. Sequencing was done on a sample of blood. The receptors shown here come from a woman older than 75 in good health.

This clonotype was counted at least ten times. This CDR3 reads CASSYRGNGYTF. The CDR3 DNA sequence: TGTGCCAGCAGTTACCGGGGAAATGGCTACACCTTC. The gene calls are TRBV6-2 or TRBV6-3 and TRBJ1-2, with no clear D. Trimming shortened V by 2 bases and J by 6 bases, and 7 bases separated the two germline ends. CDR1 is MNHEY, CDR2 SVGEGT, per germline. This CDR3 has 12 residues.

At least ten counts were recorded for this clonotype. The chain is built from TRBV5-1 and TRBJ1-5, with TRBD1 as a possible D gene (5 bases). The CDR3 covers 14 residues. Germline V gene sequence: CDR1 SGHRS, CDR2 YFSETQ. V was trimmed by 4 bases and J by 4 bases, leaving 12 bases between them. The DNA for the CDR3 is TGCGCCAGCAGCCCTCGGGGGGGTAATCAGCCCCAGCATTTT. Translated: CASSPRGGNQPQHF.

This clonotype showed up many times. This chain uses TRBV6-1 with TRBJ2-3, with 8 bases lining up with TRBD1. Germline CDR1 and CDR2: MNHNS and SASEGT. This CDR3 comprises 15 residues. J was trimmed by 1 base and V by 7 bases; bases with no gene match: 7. The CDR3 coding sequence is TGTGCCAGCACTGGGGCAGGGGGCGGCACAGATACGCAGTATTTT. This translates into CASTGAGGGTDTQYF.

This clonotype was counted between two and nine times. The chain couples TRBV7-2 to TRBJ2-1; TRBD2 matches 12 bases. V trimming: 4 bases; J trimming: 6 bases; junction bases outside the gene matches: 4. CDR3 length: 15 amino acids. Germline V CDR1 and CDR2: SGHTA, FQGNSA. The CDR3 DNA reads as TGTGCCAGCAGCTCCGGGACTAGCGGGCCCAATGAGCAGTTCTTC. It codes for CASSSGTSGPNEQFF.

In the case of this clonotype: One end of the junction fails to match germline, which may point to a read error. Here the CDR3 reads CSASEPGNGTDMQYF. CDR3 in DNA: TGCAGTGCTAGCGAGCCGGGCAATGGCACAGATATGCAGTATTTT. The chain recombines TRBV20-1 with TRBJ2-3; D call uncertain. The CDR3 is 15 amino acids. Germline V gene sequence: CDR1 DFQATT, CDR2 SNEGSKA (reference sequence).

There are a few counts of this clonotype. The chain recombines TRBV5-1 with TRBJ2-1, with TRBD2 matching over 9 bases. Germline lookup yields CDR1 SGHRS and CDR2 YFSETQ. The J segment lost 2 bases and the V segment lost 7 bases, leaving 7 bases of the junction unmatched. CDR3 length: 15 amino acids. CDR3 residues: CASGATSGAYNEQFF. The CDR3 DNA is TGCGCCAGCGGTGCGACTAGCGGAGCCTACAATGAGCAGTTCTTC.

In this sample, this clonotype turned up many times. V usage is TRBV25-1 and J usage is TRBJ2-5, with D perhaps matching TRBD2 (5 bases). The V gene lost 3 bases and the J gene lost 7 bases, with 21 bases spanning the gap. Germline loops: CDR1 MGHDK, CDR2 SYGVNS. This CDR3 is built from 16 residues. The CDR3 loop reads CASSESWAGSSGTQYF. The CDR3 DNA is TGTGCCAGCAGTGAGTCCTGGGCGGGTTCGAGCGGGACCCAGTACTTC.

The V gene is TRBV19, the J gene TRBJ2-2, with TRBD1 as a possible D gene (5 bases). The CDR3 covers 15 residues. Germline V gene sequence: CDR1 LNHDA, CDR2 SQIVND (reference sequence). V lost 4 bases, J lost 3 bases, and 12 bases lay in between. DNA of the CDR3: TGTGCCAGTAGTAATTCGGGCAGGGACACCGGGGAGCTGTTTTTT. It codes for CASSNSGRDTGELFF.

The V call is TRBV20-1, the J call TRBJ2-3, with 12 nucleotides matching TRBD2. Germline loops: CDR1 DFQATT, CDR2 SNEGSKA (reference sequence). This CDR3 contains 19 residues. Losses at the gene ends were 1 base for V and 1 base for J; bases not matched to a gene: 12. The CDR3 DNA reads TGCAGTGCTAGAGTCTCGGGGCTAGCGGGGGGGCTGGGCACAGATACGCAGTATTTT. Translated: CSARVSGLAGGLGTDTQYF.

This clonotype has a single count. At one boundary the junction diverges from the germline segment, which might be a read error. The gene calls are TRBV6-5 and TRBJ1-1; no clear D. Germline assignment: CDR1 MNHEY and CDR2 SVGAGI. The CDR3 has 15 amino acids. As DNA, the CDR3 is TGTGTCAGCAGTTACTCGTGGCAATCGAACACTGAAGCTTTCTTT. It is translated as CVSSYSWQSNTEAFF.

CDR3 bases: TGTGCCATCAGTGGAGGGGGCAACTATGGCTACACCTTC. Its protein product is CAISGGGNYGYTF. This chain connects TRBV10-3 to TRBJ1-2; 7 nucleotides agree with TRBD1. The CDR3 is made up of 13 amino acids. Germline assignment: CDR1 ENHRY and CDR2 SYGVKD. V lost 4 bases to trimming and J lost 2 bases; unmatched junction nucleotides: 1.

With regard to this clonotype: Since a much larger clone is just one base distant, this may be a read error. The CDR3 does not close with the conserved phenylalanine or tryptophan, likely indicating a read error. V gene TRBV6-2 or TRBV6-3 combines with J gene TRBJ2-7, with 7 bases aligning to TRBD2. The CDR3 consists of 14 residues. The V and J ends lost 4 bases and 6 bases, in that order; junction bases with no gene match: 9. Germline loops: CDR1 MNHEY, CDR2 SVGEGT. The CDR3 sequence: CASSSRRGEVEQYS. For the CDR3, the DNA is TGTGCCAGCAGTTCTCGTCGGGGGGAGGTCGAGCAGTACTCC.

This clonotype came up once. The gene calls are TRBV19 and TRBJ1-4; D is uncertain. Germline lookup yields CDR1 LNHDA and CDR2 SQIVND (reference sequence). V was pared by 5 bases and J by 3 bases, with 13 bases between. The CDR3 has 15 residues. In DNA form, the CDR3 reads TGTGCCAGTAGTTACAGTTTCTCTCCTAATGAAAAACTGTTTTTT. Amino acids: CASSYSFSPNEKLFF.

On this clonotype: A much larger clone lies a single base off, so this may be a read error. V is TRBV7-2 and J is TRBJ2-1; 8 positions agree with TRBD2. The CDR3 is made up of 16 amino acids. V was pared by 5 bases and J by 6 bases, with 12 bases of the junction left unmatched. The germline V gene has CDR1 SGHTA and CDR2 FQGNSA. CDR3 coding DNA: TGTGCCAGCAGCCAAGACCCGGGGGGGGCATGCAATGAGCAGTTCTTC. Its translation is CASSQDPGGACNEQFF.

This clonotype was recorded at least ten times. This chain joins TRBV4-3 and TRBJ2-1, with D possibly matching TRBD1 (6 bases). This CDR3 contains 17 residues. Trimming shortened V by 1 base and J by 2 bases, and 15 bases separated the two germline ends. The germline V gene encodes CDR1 LGHNA and CDR2 YSLEER. CDR3 amino acids: CASSQGRNRDPYNEQFF. The CDR3, as DNA: TGCGCCAGCAGCCAAGGAAGGAACAGGGACCCCTACAATGAGCAGTTCTTC.

The table lists this clonotype with a few counts. With a much larger clone just one base away, this may be a read error. The chain couples TRBV7-2 to TRBJ2-1; D is possibly TRBD1 or TRBD2 (7 bases each). This CDR3 is built from 16 residues. V dropped 4 bases and J dropped 3 bases, with 16 bases sitting between them. From germline, CDR1 is SGHTA and CDR2 FQGNSA. The CDR3 loop is CASSSRGRGGYNEQFF. Here the CDR3 DNA reads TGTGCCAGCAGCTCGAGGGGCAGGGGGGGCTACAATGAGCAGTTCTTC.

This clonotype was detected many times. This CDR3 reads CSAREGLAGGGKTQYF. The CDR3 DNA reads TGCAGTGCTAGAGAGGGACTAGCGGGGGGTGGAAAGACCCAGTACTTC. The V gene is TRBV20-1, the J gene TRBJ2-5; 15 bases are shared with TRBD2. The V gene end was trimmed by 0 bases and the J gene end by 6 bases; junction bases not matched to a gene: 5. The CDR3 totals 16 residues. Germline loops: CDR1 DFQATT, CDR2 SNEGSKA (reference sequence).

The CDR3 DNA sequence: TGCAGTGGATACGAGGGTAGCACAGATACGCAGTATTTT. Its translation is CSGYEGSTDTQYF. This chain links TRBV20-1 with TRBJ2-3, with D tentatively TRBD2 (5 bases). In germline, CDR1 is DFQATT, CDR2 SNEGSKA (reference sequence). Trimming cost V 7 bases and J 0 bases, with 11 bases left between them. There are 13 residues in the CDR3.

This clonotype was seen a handful of times. The chain joins TRBV29-1 to TRBJ1-1; TRBD1 might be the D (6 bases). Per the germline V gene, CDR1 is SQVTM and CDR2 is ANQGSEA. Trimming pared 7 bases from V and 6 bases from J, leaving 15 bases between. CDR3 length: 12 amino acids. DNA for the CDR3: TGCAGCGCGGGGTTGGGGGGCCCTGAAGCTTTCTTT. Translation: CSAGLGGPEAFF.

As to this clonotype: A single base separates this from a much larger clone, so it may be a read error. This rearrangement joins TRBV10-3 to TRBJ2-1; 15 bases agree with TRBD2. The CDR3 has 17 residues. CDR1 is ENHRY, CDR2 SYGVKD, per germline. This CDR3 reads CAISESGTSGGNNERFF. The CDR3 nucleotides are TGTGCCATCAGTGAGTCAGGGACTAGCGGGGGGAACAATGAGCGGTTCTTC.

This sequence joins TRBV10-1 and TRBJ1-2; D is undetermined. Trimming removed 2 bases at V and 5 bases at J, with 12 bases between. The CDR3 extends over 14 amino acids. Germline CDR1 WNHNN, CDR2 SYGVQD (reference sequence). The CDR3: CASSETANRYGYTF. As DNA, the CDR3 is TGCGCCAGCAGTGAGACAGCGAACAGATATGGCTACACCTTC.